Below, 17 T cell receptor beta chains from the same sample are listed, as sequenced in a study of T cell responses to AZD1222 COVID-19 vaccine. Profiling relied on immunoSEQ multiplex PCR, and the TCRdb table lists in-frame clones only, not all of them. The repertoire has over 100,000 clones, 70% to 90% of them found once; the top ten carry 2.4%. This sample comprised peripheral blood, obtained on day 0 of AZD1222 vaccination. The receptors here all came from an adult in good health.

The chain uses TRBV18 and TRBJ2-7; perhaps TRBD2 as D (6 bases). In germline, CDR1 is KGHSH, CDR2 LQKENI. The germline V and J ends were trimmed by 6 bases and 7 bases, with 16 bases remaining between them. This CDR3 comprises 13 residues. In nucleotides, the CDR3 is TGTGCCAGCTCCCCCGGGACTCGGGGAGAGCAGTACTTC. This encodes CASSPGTRGEQYF.

The rearrangement joins TRBV5-1 to TRBJ2-1; 9 bases map to TRBD1. CDR3 length equals 16 residues. Germline assignment: CDR1 SGHRS and CDR2 YFSETQ. Losses at the gene ends were 0 bases for V and 8 bases for J; bases not matched to a gene: 9. CDR3 region: CASSLARDRVSDEQFF. CDR3 in DNA: TGCGCCAGCAGCTTGGCCCGGGACAGGGTCTCGGATGAGCAGTTCTTC.

A remark on this clone: Other DNA sequences from this sample encode an identical CDR3 as well. This chain uses TRBV9 with TRBJ1-3; D unclear. This CDR3 has 12 amino acids. V was pared by 3 bases and J by 3 bases, with 4 bases between. The V gene's germline CDR1 is SGDLS and CDR2 YYNGEE. CDR3 sequence reads: CASSASGNTIYF. CDR3 DNA: TGTGCCAGCAGCGCTAGTGGAAACACCATATATTTT.

The chain is built from TRBV19 and TRBJ1-2; D ambiguous. Germline-derived CDR1 and CDR2 are LNHDA and SQIVND (reference sequence). Trimming left V 1 base short and J 8 bases short, with 11 bases between. CDR3 length: 13 amino acids. CDR3 DNA sequence: TGTGCCAGTAGTATAGGCCAGGAAGGCGGCTACACCTTC. It codes for CASSIGQEGGYTF. Full variable domain (rest looked up from reference TRBV19 and TRBJ1-2): DGGITQSPKYLFRKEGQNVTLSCEQNLNHDAMYWYRQDPGQGLRLIYYSQIVNDFQKGDIAEGYSVSREKKESFPLTVTSAQKNPTAFYLCASSIGQEGGYTFGSGTRLTVV.

The chain joins TRBV2 to TRBJ1-5; 11 bases fit TRBD1. Germline CDR1 SNHLY, CDR2 FYNNEI. V dropped 3 bases and J dropped 7; count of bases not matched to a gene: 5. The CDR3 covers 15 residues. The CDR3 DNA reads as TGTGCCAGCAGTGAGGGGACAGGGGGAAGGCAGCCCCAGCATTTT. Encoded protein: CASSEGTGGRQPQHF.

The chain combines TRBV3-1 (or the pseudogene TRBV3-2) with TRBJ1-1, with D possibly matching TRBD1 (5 bases). CDR3 length equals 14 residues. Germline lookup yields CDR1 LGHDT and CDR2 YNNKEL (reference sequence). With 0 bases removed from V and 9 bases from J, the gap between germline ends came to 14 bases. The CDR3 sequence is CASSQDQGGLKAFF. The CDR3 nucleotides read TGTGCCAGCAGCCAAGATCAGGGAGGACTGAAAGCTTTCTTT.

CDR3 coding DNA: TGTGCCAGCAGCTTAACTAGCGGCGATACGCAGTATTTT. Residues: CASSLTSGDTQYF. The gene calls are TRBV7-3 and TRBJ2-3; tentatively, D is TRBD2 (6 bases). Germline loops: CDR1 SGHTA, CDR2 FQGTGA. The CDR3 spans 13 residues. Trimming took off 0 bases at V and 6 bases at J, with 7 bases between the two ends.

The chain combines TRBV7-2 with TRBJ2-3; possible D gene TRBD1, 6 bases. This CDR3 comprises 16 residues. Germline assignment: CDR1 SGHTA and CDR2 FQGNSA. V was shortened by 2 bases and J by 4 bases, with 16 bases between the two germline ends. CDR3 loop: CASSLSTGRGADTQYF. The CDR3 nucleotides are TGTGCCAGCAGCTTATCTACAGGGAGAGGAGCAGATACGCAGTATTTT.

The chain carries TRBV10-3 and TRBJ2-7; TRBD2 matches at 13 bases. V shed 10 bases, J shed 4 bases, and the junction held 7 bases outside the gene matches. The V gene's germline CDR1 is ENHRY and CDR2 SYGVKD. There are 14 residues in the CDR3. The CDR3 loop is CATRTSGSLYEQYF. CDR3 in DNA: TGTGCCACCCGGACTAGCGGGAGTCTTTACGAGCAGTACTTC.

This chain joins TRBV5-1 and TRBJ2-6, with D perhaps TRBD1 (6 bases). Looked up from germline, CDR1 is SGHRS and CDR2 is YFSETQ. The CDR3 sequence is 16 residues long. The V end was cut by 7 bases, the J end by 2 bases, with 16 bases between. In DNA form, the CDR3 reads TGCGCCAGCGGGGCGGACAGTACAACTGGGGCCAACGTCCTGACTTTC. Its protein product is CASGADSTTGANVLTF.

This clone was seen just once. The chain carries TRBV29-1 and TRBJ2-1, with D unclear. Germline loops: CDR1 SQVTM, CDR2 ANQGSEA. The CDR3 sequence is 11 residues long. Deletions cut 6 bases from V and 7 bases from J, with 10 bases between. The CDR3 sequence: CSVGRFNEQFF. In nucleotides, the CDR3 is TGCAGCGTCGGACGGTTTAATGAGCAGTTCTTC.

In its sample, this clone was seen a few times. The J gene is TRBJ1-5, the V gene TRBV24-1, with 10 nucleotides matching TRBD1. The V gene end was trimmed by 4 bases and the J gene end by 2 bases; junction bases not matched to a gene: 10. The CDR3 has 18 residues. Germline values: CDR1 KGHDR, CDR2 SFDVKD. CDR3 sequence (DNA): TGTGCCACCAGTGAACCGGGACAGGGGACGGGAGGCAATCAGCCCCAGCATTTT. This gives the protein CATSEPGQGTGGNQPQHF.

The chain couples TRBV28 to TRBJ1-4; a weak D match, TRBD1 (6 bases). Germline V gene data show CDR1 as MDHEN and CDR2 as SYDVKM. Trimming removed 6 bases from V and 5 bases from J, with 16 bases in between. The length of the CDR3 is 15 residues. CDR3 nucleotides: TGTGCCAGCAGGCAAGAGGGGGGGCCCAATGAAAAACTGTTTTTT. It translates to CASRQEGGPNEKLFF.

The chain uses TRBV7-2 and TRBJ1-3; 10 bases align to TRBD1. The CDR3 is 16 amino acids. The V and J ends lost 5 bases and 2 bases, in that order; junction bases with no gene match: 6. The germline CDR1 and CDR2 sequences are SGHTA and FQGNSA. CDR3 nucleotides: TGTGCCAGCAGCAGCTCCGGGACAGGGGCTGGAAACACCATATATTTT. As protein: CASSSSGTGAGNTIYF.

The chain is built from TRBV24-1 and TRBJ1-5; possible D gene TRBD1, 5 bases. Germline loops: CDR1 KGHDR, CDR2 SFDVKD. This CDR3 is built from 15 residues. Trimming took off 3 bases at V and 6 bases at J, with 14 bases between the two ends. CDR3 residues: CATSDHGGMSQPQHF. The CDR3 bases are TGTGCCACCAGTGATCACGGGGGGATGAGTCAGCCCCAGCATTTT.

The gene calls are TRBV6-5 and TRBJ2-7, with 7 positions matching TRBD2. V shed 7 bases, J shed 0 bases, and the junction held 6 bases outside the gene matches. CDR1 and CDR2 (germline): MNHEY, SVGAGI. The CDR3 is 14 residues long. CDR3: CASTGRGSSYEQYF. DNA of the CDR3: TGTGCCAGCACGGGGCGGGGGAGCTCCTACGAGCAGTACTTC.

The chain recombines TRBV30 with TRBJ1-3, with a tentative D call TRBD1 (5 bases). Germline V gene sequence: CDR1 GTSNPN, CDR2 SVGIG (reference sequence). The CDR3 has 15 residues. V was pared by 4 bases and J by 4 bases, with 17 bases between. The CDR3 nucleotides are TGTGCCTGGATTCCCTTTGGGGGTTCAGGAAACACCATATATTTT. Encoded protein: CAWIPFGGSGNTIYF.